This record looks at one T cell receptor (beta chain) sequence and its context. One junction end does not reproduce the germline sequence, and a read error may be involved. The CDR3 runs 11 residues. The germline CDR1 and CDR2 sequences are SNHLY and FYNNEI. CD45RA-negative memory and CD45RA+ naive subsets were split from the CD4+ cells. The sample is drawn from a study of shared clonotypes between healthy human individuals. Background on the study: The study used three CD4 naive, three CD4 memory, two CD8 naive and one CD8 memory plate per donor.

Per the study methods: ImmunoSEQ gave junction-only sequences without quality scores, so filtering differed. TCRdb's copy holds only in-frame clones and misses some; the assay was immunoSEQ multiplex PCR. D and trimming were read from the DNA, whereas the V and J calls and clone size are those reported in that table. The sample consists of some 2,500,000 clones, 85% to 95% of them appearing once. The clonotype was recovered from a man aged 18 to 35 in good health. Some clones in this sample may be carry-over from other donors' samples. The chain has TRBV2 and TRBJ2-7; D remains ambiguous. Sequenced material: naive CD4+ T cells from PBMCs. Regarding subset: CD45RA+ positively selected. The CDR3 DNA is TGTGCCAGCAGGGAAGTAGGGAAGCAGTACTTC. Amino acids: CASREVGKQYF.